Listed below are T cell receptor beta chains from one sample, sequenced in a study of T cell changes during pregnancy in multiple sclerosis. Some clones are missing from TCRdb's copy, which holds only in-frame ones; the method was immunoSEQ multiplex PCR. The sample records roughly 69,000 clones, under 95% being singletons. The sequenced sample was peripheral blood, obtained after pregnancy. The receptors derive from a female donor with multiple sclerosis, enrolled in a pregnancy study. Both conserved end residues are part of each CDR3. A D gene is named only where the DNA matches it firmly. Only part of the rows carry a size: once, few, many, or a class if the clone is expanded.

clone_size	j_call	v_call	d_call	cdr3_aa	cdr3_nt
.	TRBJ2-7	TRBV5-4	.	CASSPVGSGSYEQYF	TGTGCCAGCAGCCCGGTGGGTAGCGGCTCCTACGAGCAGTACTTC
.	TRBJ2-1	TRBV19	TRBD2	CASSTGTSGGSLNEQFF	TGTGCCAGTAGTACCGGGACTAGCGGAGGCTCGCTCAATGAGCAGTTCTTC
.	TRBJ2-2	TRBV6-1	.	CASSDIQGATGELFF	TGTGCCAGCAGTGATATACAGGGAGCGACCGGGGAGCTGTTTTTT
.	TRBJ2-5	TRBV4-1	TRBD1	CASSQGDRVGETQYF	TGCGCCAGCAGCCAAGGGGACAGGGTAGGAGAGACCCAGTACTTC
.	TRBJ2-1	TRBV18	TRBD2	CASSERLAVEQFF	TGTGCCAGCTCGGAAAGACTAGCGGTTGAGCAGTTCTTC
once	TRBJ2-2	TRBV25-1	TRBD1	CASSDPGQPTGELFF	TGTGCCAGCAGTGATCCGGGACAGCCCACCGGGGAGCTGTTTTTT
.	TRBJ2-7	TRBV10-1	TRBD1	CASSPGQGPYEQYF	TGCGCCAGCAGTCCGGGACAGGGGCCCTACGAGCAGTACTTC
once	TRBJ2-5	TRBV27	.	CASSYLWGGSYYQETQYF	TGTGCCAGCAGCTACCTTTGGGGGGGCAGTTACTACCAAGAGACCCAGTACTTC
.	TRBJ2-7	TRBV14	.	CASSHPRTGVYEQYF	TGTGCCAGCAGCCACCCCCGGACCGGGGTTTACGAGCAGTACTTC
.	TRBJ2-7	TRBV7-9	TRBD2	CASSKPGLAEQYF	TGTGCCAGCAGCAAACCGGGACTAGCAGAGCAGTACTTC
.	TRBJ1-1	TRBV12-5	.	CASGLGQGLAFF	TGTGCTAGTGGTTTGGGTCAGGGTCTGGCTTTCTTT
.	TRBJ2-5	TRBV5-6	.	CASSLEEETQYF	TGTGCCAGCAGCTTAGAGGAAGAGACCCAGTACTTC
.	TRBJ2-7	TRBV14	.	CASSRKGFGEQYF	TGTGCCAGCAGCCGGAAGGGGTTCGGCGAGCAGTACTTC
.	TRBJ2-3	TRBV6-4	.	CASSDSSAGFTDTQYF	TGTGCCAGCAGTGACTCGTCCGCAGGGTTCACAGATACGCAGTATTTT
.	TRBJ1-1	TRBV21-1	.	CASSKVGGRYEMNTEAFF	TGTGCCAGCAGCAAAGTTGGAGGGAGATACGAAATGAACACTGAAGCTTTCTTT
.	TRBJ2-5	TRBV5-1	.	CASSLEGETQYF	TGCGCCAGCAGCTTGGAGGGGGAGACCCAGTACTTC
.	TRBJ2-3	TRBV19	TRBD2	CASSADWAGGPEDTQYF	TGTGCCAGTAGTGCCGACTGGGCGGGAGGGCCCGAGGATACGCAGTATTTT
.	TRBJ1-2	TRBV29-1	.	CSVDPGDYGYTF	TGCAGCGTTGACCCCGGGGACTATGGCTACACCTTC
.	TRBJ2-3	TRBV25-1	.	CASSDGRFTDTQYF	TGTGCCAGCAGTGATGGCAGGTTCACAGATACGCAGTATTTT
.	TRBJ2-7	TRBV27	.	CATYRGPHEQYF	TGTGCCACCTACAGAGGGCCCCACGAGCAGTACTTC
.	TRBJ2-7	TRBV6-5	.	CASSYTSRERQYF	TGTGCCAGCAGTTACACCAGCCGGGAGAGACAGTACTTC
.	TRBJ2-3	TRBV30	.	CAWRRDTDTQYF	TGTGCCTGGAGGCGGGACACAGATACGCAGTATTTT
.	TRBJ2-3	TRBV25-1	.	CASSVGGTQYF	TGTGCCAGCTCCGTGGGAGGTACGCAGTATTTT
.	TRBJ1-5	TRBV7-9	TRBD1	CASSLAGTGGLEPQHF	TGTGCCAGCAGCTTGGCCGGGACAGGGGGTCTGGAGCCCCAGCATTTT
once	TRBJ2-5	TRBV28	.	CASSLALGGQETQYF	TGTGCCAGCAGTTTGGCCCTAGGTGGGCAAGAGACCCAGTACTTC
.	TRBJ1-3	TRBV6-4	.	CASSQEQGNTIYF	TGTGCCAGCAGTCAAGAACAAGGAAACACCATATATTTT
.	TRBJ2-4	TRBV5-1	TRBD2	CASSLLAGAKNIQYF	TGCGCCAGCAGCTTACTAGCGGGAGCCAAAAACATTCAGTACTTC
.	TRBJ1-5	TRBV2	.	CASMTDSNQPQHF	TGTGCCAGCATGACAGATAGCAATCAGCCCCAGCATTTT
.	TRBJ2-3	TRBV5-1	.	CASRRFTGTDTQYF	TGCGCCAGCAGGAGATTTACAGGGACAGATACGCAGTATTTT
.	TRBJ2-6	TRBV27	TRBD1	CASSHLILSGTGVGGANVLTF	TGTGCCAGCAGTCATCTAATATTGTCAGGGACAGGGGTTGGTGGGGCCAACGTCCTGACTTTC
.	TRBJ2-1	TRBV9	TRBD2	CASSVGDYYNEQFF	TGTGCCAGCAGCGTAGGGGACTATTACAATGAGCAGTTCTTC
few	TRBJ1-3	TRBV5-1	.	CASSYEGFGNTIYF	TGCGCCAGCAGCTATGAGGGTTTTGGAAACACCATATATTTT
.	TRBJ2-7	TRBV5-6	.	CASSWQVTGEQYF	TGTGCCAGCAGCTGGCAGGTCACCGGCGAGCAGTACTTC
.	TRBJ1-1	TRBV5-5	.	CASSIRGNTEAFF	TGTGCCAGCAGCATTCGAGGGAACACTGAAGCTTTCTTT
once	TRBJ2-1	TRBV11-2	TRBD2	CASSSLAGVGNEQFF	TGTGCCAGCAGCTCCCTAGCGGGAGTGGGGAATGAGCAGTTCTTC
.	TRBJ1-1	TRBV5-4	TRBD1	CASSTRDRAEAFF	TGTGCCAGCAGCACACGGGACAGGGCTGAAGCTTTCTTT
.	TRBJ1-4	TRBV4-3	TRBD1	CASSQATGIEKLFF	TGCGCCAGCAGCCAAGCGACAGGGATTGAAAAACTGTTTTTT
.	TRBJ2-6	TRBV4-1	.	CASSQDSRGAPNVLTF	TGCGCCAGCAGCCAAGACTCCAGGGGGGCTCCCAACGTCCTGACTTTC
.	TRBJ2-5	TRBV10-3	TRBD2	CAISERGVGVKETQYF	TGTGCCATCAGCGAGCGGGGGGTTGGGGTTAAAGAGACCCAGTACTTC
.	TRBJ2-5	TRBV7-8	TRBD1	CASSLQGASQETQYF	TGTGCCAGCAGCTTACAGGGGGCTAGTCAAGAGACCCAGTACTTC
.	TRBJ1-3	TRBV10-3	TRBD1	CAISESGHGQAPSSGNTIYF	TGTGCCATCAGTGAGTCGGGACATGGACAGGCCCCTTCCTCTGGAAACACCATATATTTT
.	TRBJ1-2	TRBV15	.	CATSRQEGSYGYTF	TGTGCCACCAGCAGACAGGAAGGGAGCTATGGCTACACCTTC
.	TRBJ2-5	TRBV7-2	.	CASSLYRVVDETQYF	TGTGCCAGCAGCTTATACAGGGTGGTGGACGAGACCCAGTACTTC
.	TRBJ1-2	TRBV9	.	CASSVAKEMINYGYTF	TGTGCCAGCAGCGTAGCCAAGGAGATGATCAACTATGGCTACACCTTC
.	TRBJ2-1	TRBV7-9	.	CASSLVLYNEQFF	TGTGCCAGCAGCTTAGTCTTATACAATGAGCAGTTCTTC
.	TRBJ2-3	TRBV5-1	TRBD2	CASSPPSGDPDTQYF	TGCGCCAGCAGCCCCCCTAGCGGGGACCCAGATACGCAGTATTTT
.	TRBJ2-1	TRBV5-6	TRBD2	CASSLRLAGYFDEQFF	TGTGCCAGCAGCCTGAGACTAGCGGGATATTTCGATGAGCAGTTCTTC
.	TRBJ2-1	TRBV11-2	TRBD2	CASSPRLAGVSDNEQFF	TGTGCCAGCAGTCCACGACTAGCGGGAGTTAGTGATAATGAGCAGTTCTTC